One and the same sample provided the 22 T cell receptor beta chains below, sequenced in a study of vaccination effects on CD4 cells after COVID-19 (dated by TCRdb to between 2020 and 2023). These receptors' targets are unknown. To prepare the library, the immunoSEQ multiplex PCR assay was applied. Drawn from immuneACCESS, this table holds only the in-frame rearrangements with V and J called that TCRdb kept. Clones are partly lost; checked studies trace under half to an unresolved V gene and leave the rest unexplained. Here the sample has some 60,000 clones; 70% to 80% occur a single time. Roughly 2.8% of the sample is held by the ten biggest clonotypes. The ViraFEST assay stimulated PBMC with viral peptide pools and then used TCR sequencing to identify antigen-specific CD4+ T cell clonotypes by expansion. After approximately eleven days of culture, CD4+ T cells were isolated with the EasySep CD4+ T cell isolation kit. Negative nucleocapsid antibody results before and after vaccination confirmed that the healthy vaccine recipients had no prior SARS-CoV-2 infection.

This specimen consisted of CD4+ T cells from PBMCs cultured with HCoV-NL63 spike peptides, obtained before COVID-19 vaccination. The cell subset or site tag for this specimen amounts to: HCoV-NL63 spike overlapping peptide pool stimulation. Receptors originate from a human donor who received a COVID-19 vaccine.

The chain carries TRBV10-3 and TRBJ1-2; 8 bases are a match to TRBD1. V lost 8 bases and J lost 4; bases outside the gene matches: 12. The CDR3 spans 15 residues. Germline CDR1 and CDR2: ENHRY and SYGVKD. The CDR3 here is CAIRGQGQGGYGYTF. The CDR3 region has the DNA TGTGCCATCCGAGGACAGGGTCAGGGTGGCTATGGCTACACCTTC.

The chain employs TRBV7-3 and TRBJ2-3, with 8 bases lining up with TRBD2. The CDR3 extends over 15 amino acids. V gave up 2 bases and J gave up 4 bases; unmatched junction bases: 5. Germline-derived CDR1 and CDR2 are SGHTA and FQGTGA. CDR3 amino acids: CASSLGAGAADTQYF. The CDR3 DNA reads as TGTGCCAGCAGCTTAGGAGCGGGGGCGGCAGATACGCAGTATTTT.

This rearrangement joins TRBV5-6 to TRBJ2-2; 9 nucleotides line up with TRBD1. CDR1 is SGHDT, CDR2 YYEEEE, per germline. Unmatched junction bases numbered 3, after V lost 1 base and J lost 5 bases. The CDR3 loop spans 15 amino acids. CDR3 sequence: CASSLPGQGTGELFF. The CDR3 DNA sequence: TGTGCCAGCAGCTTGCCGGGACAGGGAACCGGGGAGCTGTTTTTT.

The table lists this clone with a count of one. The V and J genes are TRBV19 and TRBJ1-5; D call uncertain. The germline V and J ends were trimmed by 5 bases and 0 bases, with 8 bases remaining between them. The CDR3 spans 14 residues. Germline V gene lookup returns CDR1 LNHDA and CDR2 SQIVND (reference sequence). The CDR3 loop is CASSVGDSNQPQHF. The CDR3 bases are TGTGCCAGTAGTGTAGGAGATAGCAATCAGCCCCAGCATTTT. Based on the CDR3 plus reference TRBV19 and TRBJ1-5, the full variable domain is DGGITQSPKYLFRKEGQNVTLSCEQNLNHDAMYWYRQDPGQGLRLIYYSQIVNDFQKGDIAEGYSVSREKKESFPLTVTSAQKNPTAFYLCASSVGDSNQPQHFGDGTRLSIL.

The gene calls are TRBV15 and TRBJ2-7; perhaps TRBD2 as D (6 bases). Germline CDR1 is LNHNV and CDR2 is YYDKDF (reference sequence). The CDR3 totals 13 residues. V shed 3 bases and J shed 6 bases, with 12 bases lying between them. CDR3 loop: CATSRTGVTEQYV. The CDR3 region has the DNA TGTGCCACCAGCAGGACGGGGGTCACCGAGCAGTACGTC.

The V gene is TRBV7-8, the J gene TRBJ1-4; D not certain. The germline gives CDR1 SGHVS, CDR2 FQNEAQ. Trimming stripped 2 bases from V and 16 bases from J, with 17 bases between. CDR3 length equals 13 residues. The CDR3, as DNA: TGTGCCAGCAGCTTAATCGCGACATCCAGGCAGTTTTTT. Translation gives CASSLIATSRQFF.

V and J are TRBV5-4 and TRBJ1-2, with D uncertain. The CDR3 loop spans 13 amino acids. V gave up 0 bases and J gave up 2 bases, with 5 bases separating them. Germline V CDR1 and CDR2: SGHNT, YYREEE (reference sequence). CDR3 loop: CASSLDGNYGYTF. CDR3 coding DNA: TGTGCCAGCAGCTTGGACGGAAACTATGGCTACACCTTC.

V is TRBV2 and J is TRBJ2-3; D is undetermined. The CDR3 is 13 residues long. Trimming removed 4 bases at V and 1 base at J, with 6 bases between. CDR1 SNHLY and CDR2 FYNNEI come from the germline V gene. CDR3: CASSVGGTDTQYF. The CDR3 region has the DNA TGTGCCAGCAGTGTGGGCGGCACAGATACGCAGTATTTT.

This chain connects TRBV7-8 to TRBJ2-3, with D perhaps TRBD1 (5 bases). V lost 4 bases and J 2 bases, leaving 16 bases between the germline ends. CDR3 length: 16 residues. Germline V gives CDR1 SGHVS, CDR2 FQNEAQ. CDR3 in DNA: TGTGCCAGCAGCTCAGGGCCCTTCGCCCCCACAGATACGCAGTATTTT. This gives the protein CASSSGPFAPTDTQYF.

The chain employs TRBV19 and TRBJ2-3, with 7 positions matching TRBD1. V shed 4 bases and J 0 bases; nucleotides not matched to a gene: 7. The CDR3 length is 16 residues. CDR1 is LNHDA, CDR2 SQIVND, per germline (reference sequence). In nucleotides, the CDR3 is TGTGCCAGTAGTAGTCGGACAGGACCCAGCACAGATACGCAGTATTTT. It translates to CASSSRTGPSTDTQYF.

The chain joins TRBV30 to TRBJ2-7; D is perhaps TRBD1 or TRBD2 (5 bases each). This CDR3 is built from 12 residues. Germline V CDR1 and CDR2: GTSNPN, SVGIG (reference sequence). V lost 6 bases and J lost 4, with 13 bases in between. Here the CDR3 DNA reads TGTGCCTGCACAACTGGGGGATACGAGCAGTACGTC. Residues: CACTTGGYEQYV.

CDR3 coding DNA: TGTGCCAGCAGCCCCGGGACAGCGATTCCCTATGGCTACACCTTC. Translated: CASSPGTAIPYGYTF. The chain combines TRBV5-5 with TRBJ1-2; TRBD1 aligns across 7 bases. CDR1 is SGHKS and CDR2 is YYEKEE in the germline V gene (reference sequence). The CDR3 length is 15 residues. The V gene end was trimmed by 4 bases and the J gene end by 4 bases; junction bases not matched to a gene: 10.

The J gene is TRBJ2-2, the V gene TRBV15; D ambiguous. Germline CDR1 reads LNHNV; CDR2 reads YYDKDF (reference sequence). This CDR3 has 13 residues. Trimming pared 3 bases from V and 4 bases from J, leaving 6 bases between. The CDR3, as DNA: TGTGCCACCAGCAGCAAGGGCACCGGGGAGCTGTTTTTT. Amino acids: CATSSKGTGELFF.

J is TRBJ2-7 and V is TRBV6-6; 10 bases agree with TRBD1. J gave up 2 bases and V 5 bases, and 3 bases lay outside the gene matches. Germline V gene lookup returns CDR1 MNHNY and CDR2 SVGAGI (reference sequence). The CDR3 has 14 residues. CDR3 sequence (DNA): TGTGCCAGCAGTCGACAGGGGGCAACCTACGAGCAGTACGTC. Protein product: CASSRQGATYEQYV.

CDR3 residues: CASSQVSPGLAGVPYEQYV. In nucleotides, the CDR3 is TGTGCCAGCAGCCAGGTTTCACCGGGACTAGCGGGGGTTCCCTACGAGCAGTACGTC. This rearrangement joins TRBV3-1 (or the pseudogene TRBV3-2) to TRBJ2-7; 14 bases line up with TRBD2. V shed 3 bases, J shed 2 bases, and the junction held 12 bases outside the gene matches. Germline lookup yields CDR1 LGHDT and CDR2 YNNKEL (reference sequence). There are 19 residues in the CDR3.

The V and J genes are TRBV10-2 and TRBJ1-3; D gene unclear. The CDR3 runs 14 residues. Germline values: CDR1 WSHSY, CDR2 SAAADI. V lost 4 bases and J 0 bases, leaving 7 bases between the germline ends. CDR3 nucleotide sequence: TGCGCCAGCAGTGTCGGAAGCTCTGGAAACACCATATATTTT. Protein: CASSVGSSGNTIYF.

The genes are TRBV5-4 and TRBJ2-3, with 8 bases identical to TRBD1. V shed 4 bases and J 6 bases; nucleotides not matched to a gene: 10. The V gene's germline CDR1 is SGHNT and CDR2 YYREEE (reference sequence). The CDR3 consists of 15 residues. CDR3 nucleotides: TGTGCCAGCAGCCCGCCCCGGACAGGGAGCGATACGCAGTATTTT. Translation gives CASSPPRTGSDTQYF.

The chain has TRBV5-6 and TRBJ2-3; 8 nucleotides agree with TRBD2. The germline V gene encodes CDR1 SGHDT and CDR2 YYEEEE. The ends lost 4 bases at V and 2 bases at J; junction bases unmatched: 9. CDR3 length equals 16 residues. The CDR3 bases are TGTGCCAGCAGCCGGACCGGGACTAGTGCCACAGATACGCAGTATTTT. This codes for CASSRTGTSATDTQYF.

The chain has TRBV7-8 and TRBJ2-1; TRBD2 agrees at 7 bases. Germline V gene data show CDR1 as SGHVS and CDR2 as FQNEAQ. With V trimmed by 2 bases and J by 2 bases, 6 bases remained unmatched. CDR3 size: 16 residues. This chain's CDR3 is CASSLSSAGPYNEQFF. The CDR3 nucleotides read TGTGCCAGCAGCTTAAGTTCAGCGGGGCCCTACAATGAGCAGTTCTTC.

This clone was recorded once. CDR3 loop: CASSRDATTNTIYF. In DNA, the CDR3 is TGTGCCAGCAGCCGTGATGCTACTACAAACACCATATATTTT. The gene calls are TRBV11-2 and TRBJ1-3; D uncertain. V was pared by 5 bases and J by 6 bases, with 14 bases between. Germline CDR1 is SGHAT and CDR2 is FQNNGV. This CDR3 has 14 residues.

In its sample, this clone was seen once. J is TRBJ2-5 and V is TRBV7-2, with D maybe TRBD1 (7 bases). The germline V gene encodes CDR1 SGHTA and CDR2 FQGNSA. Between the trimmed V and J ends, which lost 5 bases and 5 bases, there was a span of 18 bases. The CDR3 length is 15 residues. The CDR3 DNA is TGTGCCAGCAGCCCCCAGGGTTCAGGGGGGGAGACCCAGTACTTC. Its protein product is CASSPQGSGGETQYF.

DNA for the CDR3: TGCGCCAGCAGCGCCGGGACAGGAAGTGAAAAACTGTTTTTT. Translation gives CASSAGTGSEKLFF. V is TRBV5-1 and J is TRBJ1-4; TRBD1 agrees at 8 bases. The CDR3 totals 14 residues. Trimming cost V 4 bases and J 7 bases; bases outside gene matches: 6. CDR1 SGHRS and CDR2 YFSETQ come from the germline V gene.